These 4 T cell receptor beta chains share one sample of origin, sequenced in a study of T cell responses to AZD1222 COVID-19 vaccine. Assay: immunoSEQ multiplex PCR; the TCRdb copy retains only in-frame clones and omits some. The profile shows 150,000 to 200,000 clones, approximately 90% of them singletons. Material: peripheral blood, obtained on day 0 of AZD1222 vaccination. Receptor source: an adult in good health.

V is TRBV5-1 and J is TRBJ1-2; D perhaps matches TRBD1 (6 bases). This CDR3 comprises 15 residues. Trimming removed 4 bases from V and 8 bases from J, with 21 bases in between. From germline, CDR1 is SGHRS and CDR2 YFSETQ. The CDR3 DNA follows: TGCGCCAGCAGCCCCCGAGCCGGACAGCAACCGGGCTACACCTTC. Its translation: CASSPRAGQQPGYTF.

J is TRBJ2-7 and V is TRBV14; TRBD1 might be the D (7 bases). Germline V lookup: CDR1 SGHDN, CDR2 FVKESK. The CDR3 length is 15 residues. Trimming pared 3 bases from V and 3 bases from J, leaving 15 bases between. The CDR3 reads CASSQGGRGDYEQYF. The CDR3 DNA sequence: TGTGCCAGCAGCCAGGGAGGCAGGGGGGACTACGAGCAGTACTTC.

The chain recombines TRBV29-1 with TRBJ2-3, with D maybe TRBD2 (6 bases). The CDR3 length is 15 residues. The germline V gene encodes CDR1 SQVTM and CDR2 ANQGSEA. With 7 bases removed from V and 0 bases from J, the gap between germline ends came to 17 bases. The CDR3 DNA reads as TGCAGCGCGAGACCGGCGGGAAGGAGCACAGATACGCAGTATTTT. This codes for CSARPAGRSTDTQYF.

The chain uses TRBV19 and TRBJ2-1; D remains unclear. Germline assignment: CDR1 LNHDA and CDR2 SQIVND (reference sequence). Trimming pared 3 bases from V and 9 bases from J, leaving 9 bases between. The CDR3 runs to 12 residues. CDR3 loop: CASSIIWSEQFF. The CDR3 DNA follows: TGTGCCAGTAGTATTATCTGGAGTGAGCAGTTCTTC.